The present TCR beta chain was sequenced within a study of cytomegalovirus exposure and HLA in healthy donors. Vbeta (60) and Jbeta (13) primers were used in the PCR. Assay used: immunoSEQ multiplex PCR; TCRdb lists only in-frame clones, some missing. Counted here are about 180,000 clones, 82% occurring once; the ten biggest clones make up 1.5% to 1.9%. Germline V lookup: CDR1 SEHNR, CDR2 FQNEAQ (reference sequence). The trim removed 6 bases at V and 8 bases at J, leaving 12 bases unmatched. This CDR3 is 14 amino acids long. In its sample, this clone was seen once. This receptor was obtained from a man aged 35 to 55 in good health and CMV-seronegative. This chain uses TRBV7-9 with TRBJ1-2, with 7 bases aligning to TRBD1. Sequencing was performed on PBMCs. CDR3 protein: CASRPIQGLEGYTF. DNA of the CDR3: TGTGCCAGCAGGCCCATACAGGGGCTAGAAGGCTACACCTTC.